This is a list of T cell receptor beta chains from one sample in a study of beta chain features in type 1 diabetes. Measured with immunoSEQ multiplex PCR; TCRdb has only the in-frame clones, and not every one. The sample carries about 230,000 clones, 16% recorded once. Sequencing used naive CD4+ T cells from blood. Receptors were obtained from a man aged 25 to 40 with type 1 diabetes. The CDR3 runs from the conserved cysteine through the conserved F or W. A D gene is named only where the DNA matches it firmly. Rows give clone size only sometimes, using once, few, many, or a class for an expanded clone.

v_gene,d_gene,j_gene,abundance,CDR3aa,CDR3nt
TRBV5-1,TRBD1,TRBJ2-1,.,CASSSQGARYNEQFF,TGCGCCAGCAGCTCCCAGGGGGCGAGATACAATGAGCAGTTCTTC
TRBV29-1,TRBD1,TRBJ2-7,.,CSANKDRGFSYEQYF,TGCAGCGCCAATAAGGACAGGGGGTTCTCCTACGAGCAGTACTTC
TRBV28,.,TRBJ2-7,.,CASSLSSFESEQYF,TGTGCCAGCAGTTTGAGCTCCTTTGAGAGCGAGCAGTACTTC
TRBV27,.,TRBJ2-3,.,CASTFKGIQSTDTQYF,TGTGCCAGCACCTTTAAGGGTATCCAAAGCACAGATACGCAGTATTTT
TRBV6-5,.,TRBJ2-7,few,CASSVTLYEQYF,TGTGCCAGCAGTGTGACCCTCTACGAGCAGTACTTC
TRBV29-1,.,TRBJ2-1,few,CSVVYSQGGAYNEQFF,TGCAGCGTTGTTTATAGCCAGGGCGGGGCCTACAATGAGCAGTTCTTC
TRBV9,TRBD1,TRBJ1-1,.,CASSVAGRGNTEAFF,TGTGCCAGCAGCGTAGCGGGCAGGGGGAATACTGAAGCTTTCTTT
TRBV5-4,.,TRBJ1-4,.,CASSFEEKLFF,TGTGCCAGCAGCTTCGAGGAAAAACTGTTTTTT
TRBV5-1,TRBD2,TRBJ2-7,few,CASSSGLAGGYEQYF,TGCGCCAGCAGCTCGGGGCTAGCGGGAGGGTACGAGCAGTACTTC
TRBV25-1,.,TRBJ2-7,.,CASSGSSYEQYF,TGTGCCAGCAGTGGATCTTCCTACGAGCAGTACTTC
TRBV14,TRBD2,TRBJ2-1,.,CASSQDAGTSGYYNEQFF,TGTGCCAGCAGCCAAGATGCCGGGACTAGCGGTTACTACAATGAGCAGTTCTTC
TRBV15,.,TRBJ2-3,.,CATSLSGEDTQYF,TGTGCCACCTCCTTAAGCGGAGAAGATACGCAGTATTTT
TRBV19,.,TRBJ2-5,.,CASSNQETQYF,TGTGCCAGTAGTAATCAAGAGACCCAGTACTTC
TRBV28,.,TRBJ2-1,few,CASSLPRGGGEQFF,TGTGCCAGCAGTCTTCCCCGTGGAGGCGGTGAGCAGTTCTTC
TRBV30,.,TRBJ2-1,.,CAWTATNEQFF,TGTGCTTGGACAGCTACCAATGAGCAGTTCTTC
TRBV29-1,.,TRBJ2-7,.,CSVGGSIHEQYF,TGCAGCGTTGGGGGGAGTATCCACGAGCAGTACTTC
TRBV29-1,.,TRBJ2-5,few,CRASRDNQETQYF,TGCAGAGCTAGCCGGGACAACCAAGAGACCCAGTACTTC
TRBV15,.,TRBJ2-7,.,CATSREAALVHEQYF,TGTGCCACCAGCAGAGAGGCGGCCCTTGTCCACGAGCAGTACTTC
TRBV19,TRBD2,TRBJ2-7,.,CASSIGSGSPYEQYF,TGTGCCAGTAGTATAGGTAGCGGGAGCCCCTACGAGCAGTACTTC
TRBV4-1,.,TRBJ1-2,few,CASSQDEDLLRGGYTF,TGCGCCAGCAGCCAAGATGAGGACCTCCTCAGGGGTGGCTACACCTTC
TRBV4-3,.,TRBJ2-1,.,CASSQDFYNEQFF,TGCGCCAGCAGCCAAGACTTCTACAATGAGCAGTTCTTC
TRBV28,TRBD1,TRBJ1-5,.,CASSSRTGLYSNQPQHF,TGTGCCAGCAGTTCCAGGACAGGGCTTTATAGCAATCAGCCCCAGCATTTT
TRBV7-2,.,TRBJ2-5,.,CASSSQETQYF,TGTGCCAGCAGCTCCCAAGAGACCCAGTACTTC
TRBV18,.,TRBJ2-3,few,CASSPPMADTQYF,TGTGCCAGCTCACCACCGATGGCAGATACGCAGTATTTT
TRBV5-6,TRBD2,TRBJ2-4,few,CASSSLSGASGRNIQYF,TGTGCCAGCAGCTCGCTGAGTGGTGCTAGCGGGAGAAACATTCAGTACTTC
TRBV29-1,TRBD2,TRBJ2-1,.,CSVGSRGVGEQFF,TGCAGCGTGGGGTCCCGGGGGGTCGGAGAGCAGTTCTTC
TRBV7-9,.,TRBJ2-3,few,CASSFTLTDTQYF,TGTGCCAGCAGCTTTACTCTCACAGATACGCAGTATTTT
TRBV30,TRBD2,TRBJ2-1,.,CACRTSGISEQFF,TGTGCCTGCCGGACTAGCGGGATCAGTGAGCAGTTCTTC
TRBV27,.,TRBJ2-3,few,CASSVQGSTDTQYF,TGTGCCAGCAGTGTACAGGGAAGCACAGATACGCAGTATTTT
TRBV9,.,TRBJ1-2,few,CASSLDRSRLRGYTF,TGTGCCAGCAGCCTTGACAGGTCCAGACTCCGGGGCTACACCTTC
TRBV7-2,.,TRBJ2-4,few,CASSLSEGFRYF,TGTGCCAGCAGCCTTAGCGAGGGCTTTAGGTACTTC
TRBV25-1,.,TRBJ2-5,few,CASSEPDRVQETQYF,TGTGCCAGCAGTGAGCCCGACAGAGTCCAAGAGACCCAGTACTTC
TRBV30,.,TRBJ1-3,.,CAWSFGGNSGNTIYF,TGTGCCTGGAGTTTTGGGGGAAACTCTGGAAACACCATATATTTT
TRBV29-1,TRBD1,TRBJ1-5,.,CSVGQLNQPQHF,TGCAGCGTGGGACAGCTTAATCAGCCCCAGCATTTT
TRBV29-1,TRBD1,TRBJ2-7,few,CSGGRQGASYEQYF,TGCAGCGGTGGACGACAGGGGGCCTCCTACGAGCAGTACTTC
TRBV7-9,.,TRBJ1-1,.,CASSFPLTEAFF,TGTGCCAGCAGCTTTCCCCTGACTGAAGCTTTCTTT
TRBV28,.,TRBJ1-2,few,CASSPQGQQDGYGYTF,TGTGCCAGCAGTCCCCAGGGCCAGCAGGACGGCTATGGCTACACCTTC
TRBV29-1,TRBD2,TRBJ2-7,few,CSVEGLAGAPYEQYF,TGCAGCGTTGAAGGGCTAGCGGGAGCCCCCTACGAGCAGTACTTC
TRBV6-6,.,TRBJ2-1,few,CASSYLTRAKGGEQFF,TGTGCCAGCAGTTACCTGACTAGGGCGAAGGGAGGTGAGCAGTTCTTC
TRBV4-3,.,TRBJ2-7,.,CASSQVYSHGYEQYF,TGCGCCAGCAGCCAAGTTTATAGCCACGGCTACGAGCAGTACTTC
TRBV25-1,TRBD1,TRBJ2-7,.,CASSEWTGSNEQYF,TGTGCCAGCAGTGAATGGACAGGGTCAAACGAGCAGTACTTC
TRBV10-3,.,TRBJ2-7,.,CATQGDTYEQYF,TGTGCCACCCAAGGGGACACCTACGAGCAGTACTTC
TRBV28,.,TRBJ2-3,few,CATWESWTDTQYF,TGTGCCACCTGGGAGAGTTGGACAGATACGCAGTATTTT
TRBV11-2,.,TRBJ1-2,.,CASSSGHANYGYTF,TGTGCCAGCAGTTCCGGGCACGCTAACTATGGCTACACCTTC
TRBV30,TRBD1,TRBJ2-3,.,CAWSKGQGSTDTQYF,TGTGCCTGGAGTAAGGGACAGGGGAGTACAGATACGCAGTATTTT
TRBV19,.,TRBJ2-1,few,CASSRTVSSYNEQFF,TGTGCCAGTAGTAGAACGGTCAGCTCCTACAATGAGCAGTTCTTC
TRBV19,.,TRBJ2-5,few,CASDPGDFRTQYF,TGTGCCAGCGACCCGGGGGACTTTCGGACCCAGTACTTC
TRBV30,TRBD1,TRBJ2-3,.,CAWRGQGTDTQYF,TGTGCCTGGAGAGGACAGGGAACAGATACGCAGTATTTT
TRBV28,.,TRBJ2-1,.,CASSLIPLGGEQFF,TGTGCCAGCAGTTTAATACCCCTGGGGGGTGAGCAGTTCTTC
TRBV5-1,.,TRBJ2-1,.,CASSLPGLYNEQFF,TGCGCCAGCAGCCTTCCGGGACTGTACAATGAGCAGTTCTTC
TRBV20-1,.,TRBJ1-1,few,CTPPGNTEAFF,TGCACACCACCAGGGAACACTGAAGCTTTCTTT
TRBV14,.,TRBJ2-1,.,CASSQVAGAYNEQFF,TGTGCCAGCAGCCAAGTAGCCGGGGCCTACAATGAGCAGTTCTTC
TRBV29-1,.,TRBJ2-7,few,CSVGEYEQYF,TGCAGCGTTGGAGAGTACGAGCAGTACTTC
TRBV6-1,TRBD1,TRBJ2-7,few,CASSVTGTGSYEQYF,TGTGCCAGCAGTGTTACCGGGACAGGCTCCTACGAGCAGTACTTC
TRBV7-9,.,TRBJ2-3,few,CASSFTGTDTQYF,TGTGCCAGCAGCTTCACCGGCACAGATACGCAGTATTTT
TRBV5-1,.,TRBJ2-6,.,CASSRDSPSSGANVLTF,TGCGCCAGCAGCCGGGATTCACCGAGCTCTGGGGCCAACGTCCTGACTTTC
TRBV7-3,TRBD2,TRBJ2-5,.,CASSPGTREWQETQYF,TGTGCCAGCAGCCCAGGGACTAGAGAATGGCAAGAGACCCAGTACTTC
TRBV9,TRBD2,TRBJ2-2,.,CASRGTSGIQEELFF,TGTGCCAGCAGGGGGACTAGCGGGATTCAGGAGGAGCTGTTTTTT
TRBV30,.,TRBJ1-2,few,CAWSGQTYGYTF,TGTGCCTGGAGTGGACAGACCTATGGCTACACCTTC
TRBV29-1,TRBD1,TRBJ2-7,.,CSVEPDRGGEQYF,TGCAGCGTTGAACCGGACAGGGGTGGGGAGCAGTACTTC